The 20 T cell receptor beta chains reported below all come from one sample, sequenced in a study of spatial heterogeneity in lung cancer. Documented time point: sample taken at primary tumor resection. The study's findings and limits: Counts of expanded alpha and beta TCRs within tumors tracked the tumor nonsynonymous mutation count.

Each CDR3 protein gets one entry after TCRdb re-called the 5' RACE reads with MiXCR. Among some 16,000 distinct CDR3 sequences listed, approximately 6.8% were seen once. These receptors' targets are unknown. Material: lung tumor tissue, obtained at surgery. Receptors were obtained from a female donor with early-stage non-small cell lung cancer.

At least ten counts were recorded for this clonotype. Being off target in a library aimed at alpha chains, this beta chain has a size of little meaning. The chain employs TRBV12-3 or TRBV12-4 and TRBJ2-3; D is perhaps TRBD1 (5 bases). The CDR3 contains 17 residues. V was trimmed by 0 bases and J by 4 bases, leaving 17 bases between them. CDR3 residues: CASSLAEGDSSADTQYF. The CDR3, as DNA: TGTGCCAGCAGTTTAGCCGAAGGGGATTCTTCGGCAGATACGCAGTATTTT.

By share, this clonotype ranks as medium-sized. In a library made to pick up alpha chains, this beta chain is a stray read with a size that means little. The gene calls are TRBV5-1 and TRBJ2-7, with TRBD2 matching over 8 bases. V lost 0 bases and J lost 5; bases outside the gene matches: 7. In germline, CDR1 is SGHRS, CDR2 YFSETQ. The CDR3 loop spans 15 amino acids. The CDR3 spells CASSLVGGGYNEQYF. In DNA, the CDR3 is TGCGCCAGCAGCTTGGTGGGCGGGGGGTACAACGAGCAGTACTTC.

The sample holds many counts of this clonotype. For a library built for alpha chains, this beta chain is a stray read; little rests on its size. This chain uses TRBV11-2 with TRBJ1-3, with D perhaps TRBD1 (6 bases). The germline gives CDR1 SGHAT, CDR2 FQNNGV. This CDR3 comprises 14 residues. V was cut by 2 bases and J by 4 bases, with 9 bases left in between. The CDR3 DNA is TGTGCCAGCAGCTTAACAGGGTCGGGAAACACCATATATTTT. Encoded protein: CASSLTGSGNTIYF.

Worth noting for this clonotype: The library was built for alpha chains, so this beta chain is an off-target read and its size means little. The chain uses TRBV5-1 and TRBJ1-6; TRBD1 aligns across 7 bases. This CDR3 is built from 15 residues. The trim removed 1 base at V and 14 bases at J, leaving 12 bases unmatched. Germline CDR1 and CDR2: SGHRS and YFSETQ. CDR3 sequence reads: CASSLFRTGQRALHF. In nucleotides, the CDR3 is TGCGCCAGCAGCTTGTTTAGGACAGGCCAGAGGGCCCTCCACTTT.

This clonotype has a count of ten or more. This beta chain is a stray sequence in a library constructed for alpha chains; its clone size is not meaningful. The DNA of the CDR3 is TGTGCCAGCAGCTTGGTGCGGGCAACTAATGAAAAACTGTTTTTT. It translates to CASSLVRATNEKLFF. The V call is TRBV5-8, the J call TRBJ1-4; D remains ambiguous. Germline CDR1 is SGHTS and CDR2 is YDEGEE. V lost 0 bases and J lost 0, with 6 bases in between. This CDR3 has 15 amino acids.

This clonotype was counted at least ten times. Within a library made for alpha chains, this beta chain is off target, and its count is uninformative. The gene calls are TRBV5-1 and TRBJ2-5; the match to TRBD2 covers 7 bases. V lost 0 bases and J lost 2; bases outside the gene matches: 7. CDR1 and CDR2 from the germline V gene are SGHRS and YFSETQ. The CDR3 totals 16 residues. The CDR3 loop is CASSLGLAEGQETQYF. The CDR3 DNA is TGCGCCAGCAGCTTGGGGCTAGCGGAAGGACAAGAGACCCAGTACTTC.

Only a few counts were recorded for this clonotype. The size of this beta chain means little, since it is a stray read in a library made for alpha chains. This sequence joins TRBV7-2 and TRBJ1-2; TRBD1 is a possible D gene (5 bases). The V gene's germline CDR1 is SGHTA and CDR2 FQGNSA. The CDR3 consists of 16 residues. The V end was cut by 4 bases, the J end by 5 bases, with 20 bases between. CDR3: CASSSFWDERVYGYTF. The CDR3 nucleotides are TGTGCCAGCAGCTCTTTTTGGGACGAGAGGGTGTATGGCTACACCTTC.

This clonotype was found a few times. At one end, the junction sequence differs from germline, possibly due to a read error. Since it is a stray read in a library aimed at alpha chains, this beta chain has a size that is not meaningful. CDR3 DNA sequence: TGTGCCAGCAGTTTCGAGGGCACGGGACCGCATTTT. Translation gives CASSFEGTGPHF. The chain recombines TRBV28 with TRBJ2-3; tentatively, D is TRBD1 or TRBD2 (5 bases each). The CDR3 extends over 12 amino acids. CDR1 is MDHEN and CDR2 is SYDVKM in the germline V gene.

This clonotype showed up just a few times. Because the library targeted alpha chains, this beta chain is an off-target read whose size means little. This CDR3 is CASSVTGVNTDTQYF. The CDR3, as DNA: TGTGCCAGCAGTGTTACAGGGGTGAACACAGATACGCAGTATTTT. The chain has TRBV2 and TRBJ2-3; TRBD1 matches 7 bases. After removal of 4 bases from V and 2 bases from J, the junction contained 6 bases not matched to a gene. The germline V gene encodes CDR1 SNHLY and CDR2 FYNNEI. CDR3 length: 15 residues.

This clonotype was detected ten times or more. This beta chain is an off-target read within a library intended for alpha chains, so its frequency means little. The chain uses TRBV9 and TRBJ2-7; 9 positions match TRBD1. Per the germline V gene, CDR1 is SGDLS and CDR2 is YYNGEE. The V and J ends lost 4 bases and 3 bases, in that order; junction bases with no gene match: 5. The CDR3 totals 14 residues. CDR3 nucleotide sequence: TGTGCCAGCAGCCCGGGACAGGGTTTCTACGAGCAGTACTTC. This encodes CASSPGQGFYEQYF. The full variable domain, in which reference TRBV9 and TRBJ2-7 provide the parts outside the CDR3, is DSGVTQTPKHLITATGQRVTLRCSPRSGDLSVYWYQQSLDQGLQFLIQYYNGEERAKGNILERFSAQQFPDLHSELNLSSLELGDSALYFCASSPGQGFYEQYFGPGTRLTVT.

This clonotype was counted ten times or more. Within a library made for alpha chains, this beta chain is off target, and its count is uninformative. Here the CDR3 DNA reads TGTGCCAGTAGCCGCAATGAGCAGTTCTTC. Protein sequence: CASSRNEQFF. This chain connects TRBV19 to TRBJ2-1, with D unclear. The CDR3 is made up of 10 amino acids. Germline CDR1 is LNHDA and CDR2 is SQIVND (reference sequence). Trimming left V 6 bases short and J 6 bases short, with 3 bases between.

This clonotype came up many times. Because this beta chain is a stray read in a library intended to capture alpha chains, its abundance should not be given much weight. The chain's CDR3 is CASSPGQGALTNEKLFF. CDR3 in DNA: TGTGCCAGCAGCCCCGGACAGGGGGCGTTGACTAATGAAAAACTGTTTTTT. The genes are TRBV4-2 and TRBJ1-4, with TRBD1 matching 11 bases. The V and J ends lost 4 bases and 2 bases, in that order; junction bases with no gene match: 6. The CDR3 loop spans 17 amino acids. Germline V gene sequence: CDR1 LGHNA, CDR2 YNFKEQ.

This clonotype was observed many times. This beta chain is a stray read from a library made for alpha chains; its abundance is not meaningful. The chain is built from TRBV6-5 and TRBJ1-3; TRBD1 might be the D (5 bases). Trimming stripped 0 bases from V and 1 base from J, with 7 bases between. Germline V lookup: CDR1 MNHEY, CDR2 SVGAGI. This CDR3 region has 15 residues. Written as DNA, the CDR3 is TGTGCCAGCAGTTACTCAGAGGGGTCTGGAAACACCATATATTTT. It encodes CASSYSEGSGNTIYF.

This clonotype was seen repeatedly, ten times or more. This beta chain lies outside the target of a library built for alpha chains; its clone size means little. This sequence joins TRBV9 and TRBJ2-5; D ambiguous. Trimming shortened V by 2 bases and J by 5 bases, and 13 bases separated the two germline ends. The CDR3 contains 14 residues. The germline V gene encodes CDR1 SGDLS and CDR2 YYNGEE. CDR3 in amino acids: CASSVTGFGETQYF. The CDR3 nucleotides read TGTGCCAGCAGCGTCACGGGTTTCGGGGAGACCCAGTACTTC.

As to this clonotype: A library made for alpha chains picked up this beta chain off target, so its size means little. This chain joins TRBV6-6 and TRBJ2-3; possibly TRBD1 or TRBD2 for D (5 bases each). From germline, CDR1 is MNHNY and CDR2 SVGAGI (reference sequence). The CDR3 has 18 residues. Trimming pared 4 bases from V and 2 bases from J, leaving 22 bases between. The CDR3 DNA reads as TGTGCCAGCAGTTTCGGTTCCCTCGGGGCCTTACCCACAGATACGCAGTATTTT. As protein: CASSFGSLGALPTDTQYF.

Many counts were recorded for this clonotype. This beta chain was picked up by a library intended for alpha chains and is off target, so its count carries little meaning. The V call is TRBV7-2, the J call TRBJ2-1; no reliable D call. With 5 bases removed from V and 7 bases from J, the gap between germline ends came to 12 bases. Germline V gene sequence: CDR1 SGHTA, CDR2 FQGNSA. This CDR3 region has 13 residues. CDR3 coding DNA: TGTGCCAGCAGCCCGAACTTTAGGAATGAGCAGTTCTTC. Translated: CASSPNFRNEQFF.

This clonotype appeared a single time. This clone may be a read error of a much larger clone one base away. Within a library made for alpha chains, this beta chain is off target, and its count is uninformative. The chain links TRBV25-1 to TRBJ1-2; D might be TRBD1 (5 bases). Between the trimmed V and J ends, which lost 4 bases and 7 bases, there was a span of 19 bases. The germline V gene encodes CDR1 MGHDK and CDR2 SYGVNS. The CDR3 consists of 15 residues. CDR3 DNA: TGTGCCAGCAGTGTGGGAGGGGAGAGGATCTTTGGCTACACCTTC. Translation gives CASSVGGERIFGYTF.

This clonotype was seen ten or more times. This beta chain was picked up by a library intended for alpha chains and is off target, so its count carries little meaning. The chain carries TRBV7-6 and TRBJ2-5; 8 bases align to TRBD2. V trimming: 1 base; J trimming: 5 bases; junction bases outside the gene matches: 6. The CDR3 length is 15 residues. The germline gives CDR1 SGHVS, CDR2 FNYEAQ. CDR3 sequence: CASSLDGGVRETQYF. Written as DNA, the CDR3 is TGTGCCAGCAGCTTAGACGGGGGGGTAAGGGAGACCCAGTACTTC.

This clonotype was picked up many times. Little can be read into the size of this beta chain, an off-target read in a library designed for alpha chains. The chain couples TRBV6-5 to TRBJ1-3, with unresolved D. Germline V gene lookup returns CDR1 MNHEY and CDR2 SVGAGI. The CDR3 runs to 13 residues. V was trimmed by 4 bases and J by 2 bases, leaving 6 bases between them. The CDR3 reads CASSWGAGNTIYF. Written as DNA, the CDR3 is TGTGCCAGCAGTTGGGGAGCTGGAAACACCATATATTTT.

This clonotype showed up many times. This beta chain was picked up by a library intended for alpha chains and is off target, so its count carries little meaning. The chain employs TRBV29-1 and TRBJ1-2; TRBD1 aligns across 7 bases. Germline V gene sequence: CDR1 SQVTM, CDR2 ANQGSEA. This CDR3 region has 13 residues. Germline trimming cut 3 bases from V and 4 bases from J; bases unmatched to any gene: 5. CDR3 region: CSVDLQGGYGYTF. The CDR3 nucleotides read TGCAGCGTTGATCTTCAGGGGGGCTATGGCTACACCTTC.